This is a list of T cell receptor beta chains from one sample in a study of cytomegalovirus exposure and HLA in healthy donors. Clones were read by immunoSEQ multiplex PCR, and TCRdb kept only the in-frame ones, dropping some. The sample consists of around 55,000 clones, about 76% of them appearing once. The sequenced sample consisted of PBMCs. Source of these receptors: a female donor in good health and CMV-seronegative. CDR3s include the opening cysteine and the closing phenylalanine or tryptophan. Each record gives: J gene, D gene, V gene, clone size, CDR3 protein, CDR3 DNA. D genes are given only for firm matches. Clone size is stated in some rows and not others, as once, few, many or a class when expanded.

j_call: TRBJ2-7
d_call: TRBD2
v_call: TRBV9
clone_size: few
cdr3_aa: CASSGTSGVGEQYF
cdr3_nt: TGTGCCAGCAGCGGGACTAGCGGGGTAGGCGAGCAGTACTTC

j_call: TRBJ2-1
d_call: TRBD2
v_call: TRBV7-9
clone_size: NA
cdr3_aa: CASSFSVLSGRDYNEQFF
cdr3_nt: TGTGCCAGCAGCTTTTCCGTACTTAGCGGGAGGGATTACAATGAGCAGTTCTTC

j_call: TRBJ2-3
d_call: TRBD2
v_call: TRBV10-3
clone_size: NA
cdr3_aa: CAISSGTSTDTQYF
cdr3_nt: TGTGCCATTTCCAGCGGGACTAGCACAGATACGCAGTATTTT

j_call: TRBJ1-4
d_call: NA
v_call: TRBV6-5
clone_size: few
cdr3_aa: CASSEFGTNEKLFF
cdr3_nt: TGTGCCAGCAGTGAATTCGGAACTAATGAAAAACTGTTTTTT

j_call: TRBJ2-2
d_call: NA
v_call: TRBV5-1
clone_size: few
cdr3_aa: CASSFLTGGGSSGLENTGELFF
cdr3_nt: TGCGCCAGCAGCTTTCTCACAGGGGGAGGTAGTAGTGGACTAGAGAACACCGGGGAGCTGTTTTTT

j_call: TRBJ1-4
d_call: TRBD1
v_call: TRBV5-1
clone_size: few
cdr3_aa: CASSSQGPNEKLFF
cdr3_nt: TGCGCCAGCAGCTCACAGGGGCCCAATGAAAAACTGTTTTTT

j_call: TRBJ1-2
d_call: NA
v_call: TRBV18
clone_size: NA
cdr3_aa: CASSPVPEGGYTF
cdr3_nt: TGTGCCAGCTCACCAGTCCCAGAGGGCGGCTACACCTTC

j_call: TRBJ1-1
d_call: NA
v_call: TRBV6-1
clone_size: NA
cdr3_aa: CASTLTGSKLEAFF
cdr3_nt: TGTGCCAGCACCCTGACAGGATCGAAACTTGAAGCTTTCTTT

j_call: TRBJ2-3
d_call: NA
v_call: TRBV6-6
clone_size: NA
cdr3_aa: CASLQGPDTQYF
cdr3_nt: TGTGCCAGTCTACAGGGCCCAGATACGCAGTATTTT

j_call: TRBJ2-3
d_call: NA
v_call: TRBV18
clone_size: NA
cdr3_aa: CASSPARSTDTQYF
cdr3_nt: TGTGCCAGCTCACCGGCCCGTAGCACAGATACGCAGTATTTT

j_call: TRBJ1-6
d_call: TRBD1
v_call: TRBV9
clone_size: NA
cdr3_aa: CASSVDRGRTGSPLHF
cdr3_nt: TGTGCCAGCAGCGTCGACAGGGGGCGAACTGGTTCACCCCTCCACTTT

j_call: TRBJ1-2
d_call: TRBD1
v_call: TRBV7-3
clone_size: NA
cdr3_aa: CASSPDRGLGGYTF
cdr3_nt: TGTGCCAGCAGCCCGGACAGGGGGCTAGGCGGCTACACCTTC

j_call: TRBJ2-3
d_call: TRBD1
v_call: TRBV9
clone_size: NA
cdr3_aa: CASSVEGARTDTQYF
cdr3_nt: TGTGCCAGCAGCGTAGAGGGGGCCCGCACAGATACGCAGTATTTT

j_call: TRBJ1-6
d_call: TRBD1
v_call: TRBV6-6
clone_size: few
cdr3_aa: CASSEQGRYNSPLHF
cdr3_nt: TGTGCCAGCAGCGAACAGGGGAGGTATAATTCACCCCTCCACTTT

j_call: TRBJ2-7
d_call: NA
v_call: TRBV19
clone_size: NA
cdr3_aa: CASSTEQRNPPYEQYF
cdr3_nt: TGTGCCAGTAGTACCGAGCAGCGAAACCCACCCTACGAGCAGTACTTC

j_call: TRBJ1-1
d_call: TRBD1
v_call: TRBV19
clone_size: NA
cdr3_aa: CASTLTGGNTEAFF
cdr3_nt: TGTGCCAGTACCTTGACAGGGGGGAACACTGAAGCTTTCTTT

j_call: TRBJ1-4
d_call: TRBD1
v_call: TRBV7-2
clone_size: NA
cdr3_aa: CASSLVGGQNEKLFF
cdr3_nt: TGTGCCAGCAGCTTAGTAGGGGGCCAGAATGAAAAACTGTTTTTT

j_call: TRBJ2-5
d_call: TRBD2
v_call: TRBV7-2
clone_size: NA
cdr3_aa: CASSAGTSGYHGETQYF
cdr3_nt: TGTGCCAGCAGTGCCGGGACTAGCGGGTATCACGGGGAGACCCAGTACTTC

j_call: TRBJ1-4
d_call: TRBD1
v_call: TRBV9
clone_size: NA
cdr3_aa: CASSPSRGENEKLFF
cdr3_nt: TGTGCCAGCAGCCCCTCCAGGGGGGAAAATGAAAAACTGTTTTTT

j_call: TRBJ2-2
d_call: NA
v_call: TRBV19
clone_size: NA
cdr3_aa: CASSIDQAGSGELFF
cdr3_nt: TGTGCCAGTAGTATAGATCAGGCGGGTTCCGGGGAGCTGTTTTTT

j_call: TRBJ2-5
d_call: NA
v_call: TRBV5-1
clone_size: NA
cdr3_aa: CASSPRGGAETQYF
cdr3_nt: TGCGCCAGCAGCCCGAGGGGGGGCGCGGAGACCCAGTACTTC

j_call: TRBJ1-1
d_call: TRBD1
v_call: TRBV10-3
clone_size: NA
cdr3_aa: CAIILTGALNTEAFF
cdr3_nt: TGTGCCATCATTCTAACAGGGGCGTTGAACACTGAAGCTTTCTTT

j_call: TRBJ2-5
d_call: NA
v_call: TRBV28
clone_size: NA
cdr3_aa: CASSWTAQETQYF
cdr3_nt: TGTGCCAGCAGTTGGACAGCCCAAGAGACCCAGTACTTC

j_call: TRBJ1-2
d_call: NA
v_call: TRBV6-5
clone_size: NA
cdr3_aa: CASTVPGGDGYTF
cdr3_nt: TGTGCCAGCACCGTCCCTGGGGGGGATGGCTACACCTTC

j_call: TRBJ1-2
d_call: NA
v_call: TRBV27
clone_size: NA
cdr3_aa: CASSTGGYTF
cdr3_nt: TGTGCCAGCAGTACGGGGGGCTACACCTTC

j_call: TRBJ1-5
d_call: NA
v_call: TRBV10-3
clone_size: NA
cdr3_aa: CAISESPLSREARNQPQHF
cdr3_nt: TGTGCCATCAGTGAGAGCCCCCTCTCAAGGGAGGCCCGCAATCAGCCCCAGCATTTT

j_call: TRBJ2-7
d_call: NA
v_call: TRBV6-5
clone_size: NA
cdr3_aa: CASSSQDFGGGEQYF
cdr3_nt: TGTGCCAGCAGTTCACAAGATTTTGGAGGCGGCGAGCAGTACTTC